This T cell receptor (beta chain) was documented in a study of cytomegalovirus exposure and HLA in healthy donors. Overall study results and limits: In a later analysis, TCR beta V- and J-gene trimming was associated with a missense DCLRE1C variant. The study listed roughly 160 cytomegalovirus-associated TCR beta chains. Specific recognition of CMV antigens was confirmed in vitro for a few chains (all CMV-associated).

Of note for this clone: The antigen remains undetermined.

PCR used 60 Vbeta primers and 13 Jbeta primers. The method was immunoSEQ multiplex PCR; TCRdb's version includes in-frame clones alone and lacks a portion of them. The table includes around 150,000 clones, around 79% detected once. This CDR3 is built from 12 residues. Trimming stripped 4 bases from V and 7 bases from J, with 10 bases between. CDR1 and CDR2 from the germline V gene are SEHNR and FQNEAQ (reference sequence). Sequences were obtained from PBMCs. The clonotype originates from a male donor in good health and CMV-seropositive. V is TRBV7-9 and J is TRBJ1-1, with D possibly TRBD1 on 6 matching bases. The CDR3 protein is CASSSKTGEAFF. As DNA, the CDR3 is TGTGCCAGCAGCTCAAAGACAGGTGAAGCTTTCTTT.